The sequence of this T cell receptor beta chain was determined in a study of CD8 T cells in ankylosing spondylitis. Study-wide points: Both synovial fluid and blood in reactive arthritis had previously been reported to carry some motif variants. Clones linked with disease were CD8+ and fairly uncommon in the peripheral blood. It appeared that ankylosing spondylitis blood was characterized by a TCR beta motif of several highly homologous variants.

There are 15 residues in the CDR3. V lost 3 bases, J lost 5 bases, and 6 bases stayed unmatched. Germline-derived CDR1 and CDR2 are SEHNR and FQNEAQ (reference sequence). Construction of TCR beta libraries was performed using quantitative 5'-RACE with molecular barcodes. One entry per CDR3 protein, called by TCRdb with MiXCR from the 5' RACE reads. The sample records over 600,000 distinct CDR3 sequences, around 17% being singletons. Turning to this clonotype: The antigen remains unidentified.

The chain couples TRBV7-9 to TRBJ2-1; 8 nucleotides agree with TRBD2. The sequencing input was blood, either unsorted or a sorted T cell fraction (not recorded which). This TCR derives from a male donor with ankylosing spondylitis. CDR3 in DNA: TGTGCCAGCAGCTTTCTGCGGGAGGACCACAATGAGCAGTTCTTC. Amino acids: CASSFLREDHNEQFF.